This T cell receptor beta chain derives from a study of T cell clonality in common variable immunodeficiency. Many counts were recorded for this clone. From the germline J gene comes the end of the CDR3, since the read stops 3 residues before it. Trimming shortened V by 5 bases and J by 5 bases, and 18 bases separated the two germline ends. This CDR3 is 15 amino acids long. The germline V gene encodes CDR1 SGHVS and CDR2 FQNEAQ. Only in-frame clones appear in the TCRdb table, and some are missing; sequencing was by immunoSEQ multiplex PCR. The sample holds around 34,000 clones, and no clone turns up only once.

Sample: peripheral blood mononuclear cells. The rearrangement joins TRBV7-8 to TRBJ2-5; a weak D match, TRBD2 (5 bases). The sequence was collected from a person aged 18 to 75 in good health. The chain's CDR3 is CASSRGPQSGETQYF. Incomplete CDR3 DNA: TGTGCCAGCAGCAGAGGCCCTCAATCGGGGGAGACC.